This is a list of T cell receptor beta chains from one sample in a study of Ad26.COV2.S vaccination and SARS-CoV-2 variants. Assay: immunoSEQ multiplex PCR; the TCRdb copy retains only in-frame clones and omits some. The sample yields around 400,000 clones, around nine tenths seen once. The sample was peripheral blood, taken in a trial of Ad26.COV2.S vaccine versus placebo. These receptors were taken from a person aged 18-65 years who received the Ad26.COV2.S COVID-19 vaccine or a placebo. CDR3s include the opening cysteine and the closing phenylalanine or tryptophan. Fields, in order: J gene, D gene, clone size, V gene, CDR3 DNA, CDR3 protein. A D gene is named only where the DNA matches it firmly. Where a row states a size, it is once, few, many or the class of an expanded clone; other rows omit it.

TRBJ2-3	.	.	TRBV11-2	TGTGCCAGCAGCTTAGTGTCAGCAACTTATAGCTCAGATACGCAGTATTTT	CASSLVSATYSSDTQYF
TRBJ1-1	.	.	TRBV19	TGTGCCAGTAATGTCGGAGGTCACACTGAAGCTTTCTTT	CASNVGGHTEAFF
TRBJ2-3	.	.	TRBV5-8	TGTGCCAGCAGCTGGGGGTGGGGTACGTCTAGCACAGATACGCAGTATTTT	CASSWGWGTSSTDTQYF
TRBJ1-1	.	.	TRBV19	TGTGCCAGTAGTATGGGGGGGTGGATGAACACTGAAGCTTTCTTT	CASSMGGWMNTEAFF
TRBJ1-1	.	.	TRBV11-3	TGTGCCAGCAGCTTAGCCCCTGGCACTGAAGCTTTCTTT	CASSLAPGTEAFF
TRBJ2-1	TRBD2	.	TRBV27	TGTGCCAGCAGTTTACCTCGCGGACTAGCTCGGAATGAGCAGTTCTTC	CASSLPRGLARNEQFF
TRBJ2-1	TRBD2	.	TRBV4-1	TGCGCCAGCAGCCAGAAAGGGCTAGCGGGAGGCCGAACCTCCTACAATGAGCAGTTCTTC	CASSQKGLAGGRTSYNEQFF
TRBJ1-1	.	.	TRBV27	TGTGCCAGCAGTCTATCTGTTGGCGGGAGCACTGAAGCTTTCTTT	CASSLSVGGSTEAFF
TRBJ2-7	.	.	TRBV18	TGTGCCAGCTCACCTTTCGAGGGCCTTAGCTCCTACGAGCAGTACTTC	CASSPFEGLSSYEQYF
TRBJ2-1	TRBD1	.	TRBV7-9	TGTGCCAGCAGCTTACCACGGGACAGAACCTACAATGAGCAGTTCTTC	CASSLPRDRTYNEQFF
TRBJ1-4	TRBD1	.	TRBV7-9	TGTGCCAGCAGCGATGGGACAGGGGGTAGTAATGAAAAACTGTTTTTT	CASSDGTGGSNEKLFF
TRBJ2-7	TRBD2	.	TRBV5-1	TGCGCCGCTCTACTAGCGGGAGGTCCCTACGAGCAGTACTTC	CAALLAGGPYEQYF
TRBJ1-2	.	.	TRBV6-5	TGTGCCAGCAGTTACGGGGCAGGGAACTATGGCTACACCTTC	CASSYGAGNYGYTF
TRBJ1-2	.	few	TRBV18	TGTGCCAGCTCACCAGAACTAAGAGACTATGGCTACACCTTC	CASSPELRDYGYTF
TRBJ2-1	TRBD2	.	TRBV27	TGTGCCAGCAGTTTTCTCGGGACTAGCGGGACTAATGAGCAGTTCTTC	CASSFLGTSGTNEQFF
TRBJ1-3	.	.	TRBV12-3/TRBV12-4	TGTGCCAGCAGGGAGAACTCTGGAAACACCATATATTTT	CASRENSGNTIYF
TRBJ2-7	.	.	TRBV9	TGTGCCAGCAGCGTCGGCGGAACCTACGAGCAGTACTTC	CASSVGGTYEQYF
TRBJ1-6	TRBD1	.	TRBV27	TGTGCCAGCAGTTTATCGATCTCGGGACAGGGTATTAACTCACCCCTCCACTTT	CASSLSISGQGINSPLHF
TRBJ1-1	.	.	TRBV19	TGTGCCAGTAGTAAGGAGGCGTCAATTGAAGCTTTCTTT	CASSKEASIEAFF
TRBJ2-1	.	.	TRBV3-1/TRBV3-2	TGTGCCAGCAGCCAAAGTAGCGGTTCCTACAATGAGCAGTTCTTC	CASSQSSGSYNEQFF
TRBJ1-5	.	.	TRBV6-5	TGTGCCAGCAGTTACGAGGGTCCTTTTCAGCCCCAGCATTTT	CASSYEGPFQPQHF
TRBJ2-7	.	.	TRBV14	TGTGCCAGCAGCCAAGGGGGGACACCGAGGGGGCAGTACTTC	CASSQGGTPRGQYF
TRBJ2-3	.	.	TRBV25-1	TGTGCCAGCAGTGGACCGTACACAGATACGCAGTATTTT	CASSGPYTDTQYF
TRBJ2-3	TRBD1	.	TRBV5-1	TGCGCCAGCAGCTTGGAGGGACAGGGGTTCACAGATACGCAGTATTTT	CASSLEGQGFTDTQYF
TRBJ2-1	TRBD1	.	TRBV28	TGTGCCAGCAGTATCGGGACAGCCTACAATGAGCAGTTCTTC	CASSIGTAYNEQFF
TRBJ2-7	TRBD1	.	TRBV9	TGTGCCAGCAGCCCCAGACAGGGCGCCTCCCACGAGCAGTACTTC	CASSPRQGASHEQYF
TRBJ2-2	.	.	TRBV10-3	TGTGCCATCAGGCGTGGTGGACAGCTTAACACCGGGGAGCTGTTTTTT	CAIRRGGQLNTGELFF
TRBJ2-7	.	.	TRBV4-1	TGCGCCAGCAGCCAAGATATGCTAGCGCAAGACTACGAGCAGTACTTC	CASSQDMLAQDYEQYF
TRBJ2-1	.	.	TRBV7-6	TGTGCCAGCAGCTTAGCGGGGGCGAGCTCCTACAATGAGCAGTTCTTC	CASSLAGASSYNEQFF
TRBJ1-2	.	.	TRBV6-5	TGTGCCAGCAGTTACTCGAAGGGTTATGGCTACACCTTC	CASSYSKGYGYTF
TRBJ2-5	.	.	TRBV5-5	TGTGCCAGCAGCTTGGAGGGGTGGGGCGGGGCGAAGACCCAGTACTTC	CASSLEGWGGAKTQYF
TRBJ2-7	.	.	TRBV7-9	TGTGCCAGCAGCGCCCAAACAGGAATTTACTACGAGCAGTACTTC	CASSAQTGIYYEQYF
TRBJ2-7	TRBD1	.	TRBV30	TGTGCCTGGAGTGTACCCAGGCGACAGGGGAGCTACGAGCAGTACTTC	CAWSVPRRQGSYEQYF
TRBJ1-4	.	.	TRBV2	TGTGCCAGCAGTTACGTAGAGTTTGAAAAACTGTTTTTT	CASSYVEFEKLFF
TRBJ1-2	.	.	TRBV30	TGTGCCTGGACCCTTTTGAGGGGAGGTGGCTACACCTTC	CAWTLLRGGGYTF
TRBJ2-1	.	.	TRBV5-1	TGCGCCAGCAGGATAAGGGGCTACAATGAGCAGTTCTTC	CASRIRGYNEQFF
TRBJ2-1	TRBD2	.	TRBV11-2	TGTGCCAGCAGCTTAGTAGCGGGATCAGTGTACAATGAGCAGTTCTTC	CASSLVAGSVYNEQFF
TRBJ1-2	TRBD1	.	TRBV2	TGTGCCAGCAGTGTAGGGACAGGGGGCATCGTTGAAGGCTACACCTTC	CASSVGTGGIVEGYTF
TRBJ2-1	.	.	TRBV7-3	TGTGCCAGCAGCCTAGGACAGTTCTCGTACAATGAGCAGTTCTTC	CASSLGQFSYNEQFF
TRBJ2-1	.	.	TRBV5-1	TGCGCCAGCAGCTACCTGGGCGGGGATGAGCAGTTCTTC	CASSYLGGDEQFF
TRBJ1-1	.	once	TRBV6-5	TGTGCCAGCAGTTACGATGTGCAGGTGAACACTGAAGCTTTCTTT	CASSYDVQVNTEAFF
TRBJ1-2	TRBD1	.	TRBV5-1	TGCGCCAGCAGCTTCGGGACAGGACTCCAAAAGGGGGACTATGGCTACACCTTC	CASSFGTGLQKGDYGYTF